The sequence of this TCR beta chain was determined in a study of blood T cells in healthy people across ages. Sample-barcoded 5' priming and a J-beta primer mix drove a second PCR of roughly 7 to 11 cycles. TCRdb used MiXCR to reprocess the 5' RACE reads, holding one entry per CDR3 protein. This sample has roughly 800,000 distinct CDR3 sequences, with more than 20% found just once. The germline V gene encodes CDR1 SQVTM and CDR2 ANQGSEA. This CDR3 region has 15 residues. V lost 7 bases to trimming and J lost 6 bases; unmatched junction nucleotides: 7. A remark on this clonotype: The antigen remains unidentified.

Whole-study results and caveats: Roughly linearly, TCR beta diversity per million T cells fell as age increased.

The same specimen was also included in a second study, on T cells of mothers and their children. That study adds: The sample comes from 8 or 9 healthy Caucasian donors: mothers and children. Similar effects of thymic selection on TCR recombination output were recorded in related and unrelated pairs. The data showed no persistent microchimeric T cell clones.

Sequenced material: blood. V and J are TRBV29-1 and TRBJ2-1; 15 bases map to TRBD2. The receptor's source is a boy younger than 18 in good health. This chain's CDR3 is CSGKGLAGGTNEQFF. The DNA for the CDR3 is TGCAGCGGGAAGGGACTAGCGGGAGGCACCAATGAGCAGTTCTTC.